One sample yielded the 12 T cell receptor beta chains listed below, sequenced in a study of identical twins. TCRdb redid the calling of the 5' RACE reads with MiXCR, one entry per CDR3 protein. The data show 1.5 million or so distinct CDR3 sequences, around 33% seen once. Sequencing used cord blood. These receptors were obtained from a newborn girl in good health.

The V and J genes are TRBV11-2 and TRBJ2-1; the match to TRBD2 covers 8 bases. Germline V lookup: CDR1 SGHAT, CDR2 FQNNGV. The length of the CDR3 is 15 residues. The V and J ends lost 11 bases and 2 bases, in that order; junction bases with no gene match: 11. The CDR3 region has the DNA TGTGCCGAACAGAGGGCGGGGGGACCCTACAATGAGCAGTTCTTC. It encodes CAEQRAGGPYNEQFF.

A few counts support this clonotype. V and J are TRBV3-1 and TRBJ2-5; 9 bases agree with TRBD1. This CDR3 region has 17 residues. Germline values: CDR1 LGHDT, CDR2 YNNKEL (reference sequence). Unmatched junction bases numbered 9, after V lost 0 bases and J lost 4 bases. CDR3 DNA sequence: TGTGCCAGCAGCCAAGATAGCCGGGACAGGGTGGGAGAGACCCAGTACTTC. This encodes CASSQDSRDRVGETQYF.

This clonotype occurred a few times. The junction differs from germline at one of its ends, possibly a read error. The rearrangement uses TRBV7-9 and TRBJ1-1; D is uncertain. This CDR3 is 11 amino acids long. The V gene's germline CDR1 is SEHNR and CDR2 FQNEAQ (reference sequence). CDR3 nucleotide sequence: TGTGCCAACAGCCTCGACACTGAAGCTTTCTTT. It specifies CANSLDTEAFF.

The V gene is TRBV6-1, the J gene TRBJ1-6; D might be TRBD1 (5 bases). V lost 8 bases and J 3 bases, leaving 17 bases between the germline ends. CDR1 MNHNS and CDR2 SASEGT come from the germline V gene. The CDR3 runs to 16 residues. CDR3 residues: CASGTGPLIYNSPLHF. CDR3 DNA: TGTGCCAGCGGAACAGGTCCGCTTATCTATAATTCACCCCTCCACTTT.

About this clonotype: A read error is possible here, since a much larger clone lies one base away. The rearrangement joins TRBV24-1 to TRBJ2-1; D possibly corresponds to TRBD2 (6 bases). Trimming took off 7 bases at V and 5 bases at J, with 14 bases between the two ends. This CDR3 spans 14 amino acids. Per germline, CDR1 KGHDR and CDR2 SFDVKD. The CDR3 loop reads CATSPGTEDNEQFF. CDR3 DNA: TGTGCCACCAGCCCCGGGACTGAGGACAATGAGCAGTTCTTC.

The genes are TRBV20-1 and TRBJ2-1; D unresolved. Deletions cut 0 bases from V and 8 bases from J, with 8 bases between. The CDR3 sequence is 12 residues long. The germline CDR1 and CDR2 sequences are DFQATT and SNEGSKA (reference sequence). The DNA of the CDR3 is TGCAGTGCTAGAGACCGCCTCTATGAGCAGTTCTTC. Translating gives CSARDRLYEQFF.

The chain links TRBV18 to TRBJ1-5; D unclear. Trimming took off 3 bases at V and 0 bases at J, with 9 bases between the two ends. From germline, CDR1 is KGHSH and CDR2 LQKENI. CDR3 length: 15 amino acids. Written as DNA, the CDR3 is TGTGCCAGCTCACCTTTCCAAGATAGCAATCAGCCCCAGCATTTT. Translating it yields CASSPFQDSNQPQHF.

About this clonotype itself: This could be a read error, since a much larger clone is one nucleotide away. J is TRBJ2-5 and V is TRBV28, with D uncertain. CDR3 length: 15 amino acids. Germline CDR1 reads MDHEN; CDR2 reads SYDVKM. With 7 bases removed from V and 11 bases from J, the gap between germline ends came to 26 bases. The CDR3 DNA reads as TGTGCCAGCACCCTTTCAAGTGGAGCTAAAAATGAGCAGTACTTC. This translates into CASTLSSGAKNEQYF.

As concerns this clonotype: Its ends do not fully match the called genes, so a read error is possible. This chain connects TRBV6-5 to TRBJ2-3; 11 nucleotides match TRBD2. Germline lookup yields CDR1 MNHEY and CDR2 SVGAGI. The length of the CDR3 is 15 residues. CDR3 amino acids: CTSSYLAGGRDTQYF. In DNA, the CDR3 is TGTACCAGCAGTTACCTAGCGGGAGGTCGAGATACGCAGTATTTT.

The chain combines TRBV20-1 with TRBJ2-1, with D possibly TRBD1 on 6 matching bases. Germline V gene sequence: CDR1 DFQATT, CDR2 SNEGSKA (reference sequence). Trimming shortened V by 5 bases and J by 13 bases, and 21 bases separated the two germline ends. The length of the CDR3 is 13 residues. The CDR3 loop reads CSAQTWGQETQFF. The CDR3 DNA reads TGCAGTGCTCAAACATGGGGGCAAGAGACCCAGTTCTTC.

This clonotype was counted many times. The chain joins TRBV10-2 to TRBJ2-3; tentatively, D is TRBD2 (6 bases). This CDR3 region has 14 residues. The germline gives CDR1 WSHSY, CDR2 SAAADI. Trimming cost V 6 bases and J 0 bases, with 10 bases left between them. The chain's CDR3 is CASRTGLSTDTQYF. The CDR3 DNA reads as TGCGCCAGCAGGACGGGACTCAGCACAGATACGCAGTATTTT.

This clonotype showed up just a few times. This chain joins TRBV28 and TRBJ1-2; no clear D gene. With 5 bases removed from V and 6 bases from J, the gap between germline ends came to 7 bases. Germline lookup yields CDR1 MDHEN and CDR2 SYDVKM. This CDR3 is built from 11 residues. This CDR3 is CASSGEDGYTF. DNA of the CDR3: TGTGCCAGCAGTGGAGAGGATGGCTACACCTTC.